This is a list of T cell receptor beta chains from one sample in a study of shared clonotypes between healthy human individuals. TCRdb's copy holds only in-frame clones and misses some; the assay was immunoSEQ multiplex PCR. The repertoire holds roughly 2.1 million clones, roughly 91% seen once, with more than 1.5% in the top ten. Sequencing was done on a sample of naive CD8+ T cells from PBMCs. The receptor source for this set is a man between 18 and 35 years old in good health. Some clones in this sample may be carry-over from other donors' samples. The conserved cysteine and the conserved F or W are not part of the CDR3 here. The order of the fields is J gene, V gene, CDR3 length, D gene, CDR3 protein. D genes are given only for firm matches.

>TRBJ1-6|TRBV7-9|11|TRBD1
ASSIANRGDFH
>TRBJ1-2|TRBV27|11|.
ASSLGTTYGYT
>TRBJ1-2|TRBV9|13|TRBD1
ASSEQGRPIYGYT
>TRBJ2-7|TRBV28|11|.
ASSLSFAYEQY
>TRBJ2-5|TRBV7-2|16|TRBD2
ASSLAPGTSGLQETQY
>TRBJ1-1|TRBV7-2|14|TRBD1
ASSPDLEGANTEAF
>TRBJ2-2|TRBV5-5|13|TRBD2
ASGTGGPNTGELF
>TRBJ2-1|TRBV6-5|11|.
ASSHGADNEQF
>TRBJ2-2|TRBV27|12|TRBD2
ATMGTKGPGELF
>TRBJ1-5|TRBV10-3|14|TRBD1
AISESWTGWDQPQH
>TRBJ1-5|TRBV19|14|.
ASSIFYSGGNQPQH
>TRBJ2-2|TRBV5-4|15|.
ASSLAKGISYTGELF
>TRBJ2-7|TRBV9|12|TRBD1
ASSEGTGAYEQY
>TRBJ2-2|TRBV27|15|.
ASSLGRVIGVTGELF
>TRBJ2-1|TRBV7-9|13|TRBD1
ASSFGTGGYNEQF
>TRBJ1-2|TRBV7-8|13|.
ASSSTGLGPYGYT
>TRBJ2-7|TRBV5-5|13|TRBD2
ASSNGLALMNEQY
>TRBJ2-3|TRBV7-9|14|.
ASSSVERTYTDTQY
>TRBJ2-7|TRBV5-4|11|.
ASSLESSYEQY
>TRBJ2-1|TRBV5-4|13|.
ASSPPGQGNNEQF
>TRBJ2-7|TRBV27|14|TRBD2
ASSSIIAGGIYEQY
>TRBJ1-2|TRBV2|11|.
ASNLENRGGYT
>TRBJ2-1|TRBV27|16|TRBD1
ASSLALRQGPHANEQF
>TRBJ2-7|TRBV15|12|.
ATSRDRGSYEQY
>TRBJ2-3|TRBV7-9|12|.
ASSFQQSTDTQY
>TRBJ2-7|TRBV6-1|10|.
ASSALGGEQY
>TRBJ1-5|TRBV9|13|TRBD1
ASSVGQGVRQPQH
>TRBJ2-2|TRBV11-2|11|.
ASSPWVAGELF
>TRBJ2-3|TRBV7-3|13|TRBD2
ASSLTSLAGDTQY
>TRBJ2-7|TRBV29-1|12|TRBD1
SVRGGTGPLEQY
>TRBJ2-3|TRBV10-3|10|.
AISGPRDTQY
>TRBJ2-7|TRBV29-1|11|TRBD1
SAGGGSSYEQY
>TRBJ2-7|TRBV27|13|TRBD1
ASSTTGGSSYEQY
>TRBJ2-5|TRBV7-9|12|.
ASSPRGRQETQY
>TRBJ1-2|TRBV4-1|11|.
ASSQGGFYGYT
>TRBJ2-3|TRBV27|13|TRBD2
ASSTGTSGTDTQY
>TRBJ1-5|TRBV28|14|.
ASSLGMGYSNQPQH
>TRBJ2-7|TRBV27|10|.
ASSTQGYEQY
>TRBJ2-7|TRBV13|13|TRBD2
ASSTGLAGPYEQY
>TRBJ2-2|TRBV11-1|10|.
ASSFNTGELF
>TRBJ1-1|TRBV11-1|13|.
ASSGLLAPLSEAF
>TRBJ1-2|TRBV4-2|13|.
ASSPLEGHDYGYT
>TRBJ2-5|TRBV6-1|13|TRBD1
ASSDYRGVRETQY
>TRBJ1-1|TRBV27|13|.
ASREKGAPNTEAF
>TRBJ2-7|TRBV27|11|.
ASSLGRTYEQY
>TRBJ2-7|TRBV9|14|TRBD2
ASSVGLASGAYEQY
>TRBJ1-2|TRBV4-2|13|.
ASSQDWARVYGYT
>TRBJ2-5|TRBV7-2|15|TRBD2
ASSSKRTSRAQETQY
>TRBJ2-1|TRBV6-5|12|.
ASSPDVAYNEQF
>TRBJ1-3|TRBV5-1|13|.
ASSFEGVSGNTIY
>TRBJ1-3|TRBV7-8|11|.
ASSLSPPGTPI
>TRBJ1-1|TRBV10-1|13|.
ASSVGLQGNTEAF
>TRBJ2-1|TRBV28|11|.
ASSLGQVNEQF
>TRBJ2-2|TRBV13|12|TRBD2
ASSPGLATGELF
>TRBJ1-2|TRBV9|11|.
ASSVGRTLGYT
>TRBJ2-7|TRBV7-2|12|TRBD1
ASSRDSSSYEQY
>TRBJ2-5|TRBV6-5|11|.
ASSYAVQETQY
>TRBJ2-7|TRBV5-1|12|.
ASSASGGLYEQY
>TRBJ1-1|TRBV7-9|10|.
ASSLAGGEAF
>TRBJ1-1|TRBV7-9|13|.
ASSGAVGRDTEAF